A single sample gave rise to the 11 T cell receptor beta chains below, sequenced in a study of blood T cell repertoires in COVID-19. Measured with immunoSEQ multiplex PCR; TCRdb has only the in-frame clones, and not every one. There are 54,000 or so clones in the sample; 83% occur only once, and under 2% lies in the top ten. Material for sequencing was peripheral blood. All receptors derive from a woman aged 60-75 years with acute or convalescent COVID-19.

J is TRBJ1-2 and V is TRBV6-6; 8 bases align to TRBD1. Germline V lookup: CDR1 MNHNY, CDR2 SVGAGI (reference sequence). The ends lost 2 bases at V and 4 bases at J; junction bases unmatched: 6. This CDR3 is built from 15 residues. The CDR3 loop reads CASSYSQGAAYGYTF. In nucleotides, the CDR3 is TGTGCCAGCAGTTACAGTCAGGGGGCGGCCTATGGCTACACCTTC.

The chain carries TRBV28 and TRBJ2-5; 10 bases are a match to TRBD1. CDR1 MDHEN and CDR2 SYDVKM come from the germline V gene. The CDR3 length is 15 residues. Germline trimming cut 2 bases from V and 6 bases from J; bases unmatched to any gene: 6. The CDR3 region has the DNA TGTGCCAGCAGTTTACTGGACAGGGGGGTGCAGACCCAGTACTTC. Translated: CASSLLDRGVQTQYF.

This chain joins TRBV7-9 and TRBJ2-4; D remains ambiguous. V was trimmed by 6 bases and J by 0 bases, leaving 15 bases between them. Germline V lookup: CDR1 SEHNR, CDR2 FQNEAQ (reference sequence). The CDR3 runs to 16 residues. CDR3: CASSSTGPLAKNIQYF. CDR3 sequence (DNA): TGTGCCAGCAGTTCGACTGGCCCCCTAGCCAAAAACATTCAGTACTTC.

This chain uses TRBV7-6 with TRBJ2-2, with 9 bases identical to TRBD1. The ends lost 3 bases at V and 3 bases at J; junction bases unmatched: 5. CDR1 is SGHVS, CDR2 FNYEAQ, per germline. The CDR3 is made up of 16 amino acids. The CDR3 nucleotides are TGTGCCAGCAGCTTGACAGGGGGGACGGACACCGGGGAGCTGTTTTTT. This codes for CASSLTGGTDTGELFF. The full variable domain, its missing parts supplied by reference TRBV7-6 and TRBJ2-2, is GAGVSQSPRYKVTKRGQDVALRCDPISGHVSLYWYRQALGQGPEFLTYFNYEAQQDKSGLPNDRFSAERPEGSISTLTIQRTEQRDSAMYRCASSLTGGTDTGELFFGEGSRLTVL.

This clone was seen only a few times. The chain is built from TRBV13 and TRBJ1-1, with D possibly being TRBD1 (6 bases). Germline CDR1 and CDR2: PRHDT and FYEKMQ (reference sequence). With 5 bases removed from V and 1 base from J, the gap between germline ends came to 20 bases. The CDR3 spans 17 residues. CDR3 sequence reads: CASSPYSGGRGNTEAFF. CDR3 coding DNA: TGTGCCAGCAGCCCTTATTCGGGGGGGCGGGGGAACACTGAAGCTTTCTTT.

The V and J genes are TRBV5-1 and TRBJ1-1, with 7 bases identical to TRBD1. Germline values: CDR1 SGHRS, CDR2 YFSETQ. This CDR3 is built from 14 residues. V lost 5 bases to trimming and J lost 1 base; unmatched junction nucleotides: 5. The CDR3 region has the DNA TGCGCCAGCAGGGCCGGGACAGCGAACACTGAAGCTTTCTTT. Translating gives CASRAGTANTEAFF.

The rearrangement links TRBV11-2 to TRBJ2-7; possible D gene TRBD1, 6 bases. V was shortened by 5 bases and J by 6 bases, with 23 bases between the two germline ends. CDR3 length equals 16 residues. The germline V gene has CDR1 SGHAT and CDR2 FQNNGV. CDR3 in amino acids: CASSPIQTFRGGEQYF. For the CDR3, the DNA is TGTGCCAGCAGCCCAATACAGACCTTCCGAGGGGGCGAGCAGTACTTC.

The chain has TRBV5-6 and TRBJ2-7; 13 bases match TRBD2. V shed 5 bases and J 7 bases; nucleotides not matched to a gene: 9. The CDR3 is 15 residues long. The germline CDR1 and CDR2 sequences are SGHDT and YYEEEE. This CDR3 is CASRKGTSGTGEQYF. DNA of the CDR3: TGTGCCAGCAGAAAAGGGACTAGCGGGACGGGGGAGCAGTACTTC.

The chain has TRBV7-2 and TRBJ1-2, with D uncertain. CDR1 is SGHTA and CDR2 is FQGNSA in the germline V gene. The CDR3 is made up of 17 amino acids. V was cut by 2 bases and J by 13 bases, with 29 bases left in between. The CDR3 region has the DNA TGTGCCAGCAGCTTAATGTCCCCTTATCTCTCGGCAGGCTTCGGCACCTTC. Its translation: CASSLMSPYLSAGFGTF.

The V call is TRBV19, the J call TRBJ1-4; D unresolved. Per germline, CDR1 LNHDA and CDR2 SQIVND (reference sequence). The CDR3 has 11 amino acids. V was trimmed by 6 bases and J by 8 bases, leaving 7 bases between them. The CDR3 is CASRKQEKLFF. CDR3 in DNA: TGTGCCAGTAGAAAACAGGAAAAACTGTTTTTT.

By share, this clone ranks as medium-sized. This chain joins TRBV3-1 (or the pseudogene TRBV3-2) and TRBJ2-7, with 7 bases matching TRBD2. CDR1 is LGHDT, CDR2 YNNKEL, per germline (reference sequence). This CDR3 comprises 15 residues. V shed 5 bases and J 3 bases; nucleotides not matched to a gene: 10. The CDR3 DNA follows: TGTGCCAGCAGCACGCTGGGGGGGGTTGTCTACGAGCAGTACTTC. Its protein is CASSTLGGVVYEQYF.